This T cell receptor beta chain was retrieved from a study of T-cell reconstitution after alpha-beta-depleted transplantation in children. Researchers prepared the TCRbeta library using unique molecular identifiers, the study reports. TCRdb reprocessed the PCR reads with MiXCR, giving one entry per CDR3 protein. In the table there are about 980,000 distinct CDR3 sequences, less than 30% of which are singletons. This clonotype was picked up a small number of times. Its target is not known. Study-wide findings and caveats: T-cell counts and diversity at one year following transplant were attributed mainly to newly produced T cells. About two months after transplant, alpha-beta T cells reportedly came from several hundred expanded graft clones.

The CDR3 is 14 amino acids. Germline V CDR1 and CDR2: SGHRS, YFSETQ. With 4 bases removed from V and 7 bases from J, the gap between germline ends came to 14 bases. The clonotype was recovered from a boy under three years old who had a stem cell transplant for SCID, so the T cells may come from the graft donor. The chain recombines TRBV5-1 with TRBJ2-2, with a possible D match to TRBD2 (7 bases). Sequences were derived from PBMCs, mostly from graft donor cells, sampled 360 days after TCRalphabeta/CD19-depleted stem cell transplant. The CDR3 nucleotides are TGCGCCAGCAGCCCTACAGGGAGGGTCGGGGAGCTGTTTTTT. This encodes CASSPTGRVGELFF.